The 27 T cell receptor beta chains given below trace back to one sample, sequenced in a study of molecular identifiers for immune sequencing clone quantification. TCRdb re-called the PCR reads through MiXCR, storing one row per CDR3 protein. The sample holds approximately 500,000 distinct CDR3 sequences; about a fifth are singletons and the top ten take 0.65% to 0.95%. Sequencing was done on a sample of naive CD8+ T cells from blood, with Jurkat cell RNA spiked in. Stated subset: FACS-sorted CD8+CD4-CCR7+CD45RA+ naive T cells. These receptors were taken from a human donor in good health. Some libraries in this study had Jurkat cell RNA spiked in.

This clonotype was seen repeatedly, ten times or more. The chain employs TRBV18 and TRBJ2-3; D may be TRBD1 (5 bases). CDR1 and CDR2 from the germline V gene are KGHSH and LQKENI. CDR3 size: 14 residues. Trimming removed 3 bases from V and 0 bases from J, with 7 bases in between. CDR3 region: CASSPQGSTDTQYF. The CDR3 DNA sequence: TGTGCCAGCTCACCGCAGGGAAGCACAGATACGCAGTATTTT.

The sample holds many counts of this clonotype. The CDR3 region has the DNA TGCAGTGCTAGAGGACAGGGGGACGAGAGTGAAAAACTGTTTTTT. Residues: CSARGQGDESEKLFF. V gene TRBV20-1 combines with J gene TRBJ1-4; 9 nucleotides agree with TRBD1. With 1 base clipped from V and 7 bases from J, the junction kept 7 bases outside the gene matches. This CDR3 has 15 residues. Per the germline V gene, CDR1 is DFQATT and CDR2 is SNEGSKA (reference sequence).

This chain joins TRBV15 and TRBJ1-5, with 10 bases matching TRBD1. CDR1 is LNHNV, CDR2 YYDKDF, per germline (reference sequence). The CDR3 runs 15 residues. Trimming cost V 6 bases and J 4 bases; bases outside gene matches: 6. CDR3 protein: CATRRDRGGNQPQHF. The CDR3 nucleotides are TGTGCCACCAGGCGGGACAGGGGAGGTAATCAGCCCCAGCATTTT.

This clonotype was seen a few times. The rearrangement uses TRBV3-1 and TRBJ1-1, with 7 bases that match TRBD1. This CDR3 comprises 16 residues. Germline V gives CDR1 LGHDT, CDR2 YNNKEL (reference sequence). Unmatched junction bases numbered 11, after V lost 6 bases and J lost 1 base. The CDR3: CASRAGTEEGNTEAFF. The CDR3 region has the DNA TGTGCCAGCAGAGCCGGGACAGAGGAGGGGAACACTGAAGCTTTCTTT.

This clonotype was counted many times. The chain links TRBV2 to TRBJ2-7; no firm D call. Germline CDR1 reads SNHLY; CDR2 reads FYNNEI. The CDR3 has 15 residues. The V gene lost 6 bases and the J gene lost 2 bases, with 17 bases spanning the gap. CDR3 in amino acids: CASSLTLGSTYEQYF. The CDR3 bases are TGTGCCAGCAGCCTGACACTCGGGTCCACCTACGAGCAGTACTTC.

The chain employs TRBV9 and TRBJ2-3, with a weak D call TRBD2 (6 bases). Trimming removed 0 bases from V and 2 bases from J, with 10 bases in between. The CDR3 covers 15 residues. From germline, CDR1 is SGDLS and CDR2 YYNGEE. The CDR3: CASSVEGGVTDTQYF. Written as DNA, the CDR3 is TGTGCCAGCAGCGTAGAGGGCGGGGTCACAGATACGCAGTATTTT.

This chain joins TRBV5-1 and TRBJ2-7; no clear D. The ends were cut back, 2 bases at V and 3 bases at J, with 12 bases in the middle. This CDR3 has 14 amino acids. Germline CDR1 is SGHRS and CDR2 is YFSETQ. CDR3 nucleotides: TGCGCCAGCAGCTTCAGGAGTGGGGACTACGAGCAGTACTTC. It is translated as CASSFRSGDYEQYF.

This clonotype was observed at least ten times. This chain connects TRBV5-4 to TRBJ1-1; no clear D. V shed 0 bases and J shed 0 bases, with 6 bases lying between them. CDR3 length: 14 amino acids. Germline loops: CDR1 SGHNT, CDR2 YYREEE (reference sequence). In DNA form, the CDR3 reads TGTGCCAGCAGCTTGGCCGGGATGAACACTGAAGCTTTCTTT. Protein product: CASSLAGMNTEAFF.

This clonotype came up many times. The chain recombines TRBV20-1 with TRBJ2-7, with 10 bases fitting TRBD1. This CDR3 region has 15 residues. Germline CDR1 is DFQATT and CDR2 is SNEGSKA (reference sequence). Losses at the gene ends were 1 base for V and 1 base for J; bases not matched to a gene: 4. The CDR3 here is CSARVADRGSYEQYF. As DNA, the CDR3 is TGCAGTGCTAGAGTAGCGGACAGGGGGTCCTACGAGCAGTACTTC.

This sequence joins TRBV19 and TRBJ2-1; possibly TRBD2 for D (6 bases). The CDR3 is 16 amino acids. V was shortened by 8 bases and J by 0 bases, with 17 bases between the two germline ends. The germline V gene has CDR1 LNHDA and CDR2 SQIVND (reference sequence). CDR3 sequence (DNA): TGTGCCAGTGGTGTCCTAGCGTCGAGCTCCTACAATGAGCAGTTCTTC. Amino acid sequence: CASGVLASSSYNEQFF.

This clonotype was recorded at least ten times. The rearrangement uses TRBV2 and TRBJ2-7; no clear D. Germline CDR1 is SNHLY and CDR2 is FYNNEI. Trimming removed 6 bases from V and 1 base from J, with 1 base in between. This CDR3 comprises 10 residues. CDR3 in DNA: TGTGCCAGCAGGTCCTACGAGCAGTACTTC. Its protein product is CASRSYEQYF.

To note about this clonotype: A single base separates this from a much larger clone, so it may be a read error. The V gene is TRBV12-3 or TRBV12-4, the J gene TRBJ2-1, with 9 bases fitting TRBD2. The CDR3 has 14 amino acids. CDR3 sequence (DNA): TGTGCCAGCAGCCGAATTAGCGGGGGCAATGAGCGGTTCTTC. Encoded protein: CASSRISGGNERFF.

As regards this clonotype: With a much larger clone just one base away, this may be a read error. The chain uses TRBV28 and TRBJ2-3; D gene ambiguous. The CDR3 has 14 residues. Trimming left V 5 bases short and J 0 bases short, with 9 bases between. Germline CDR1 MDHEN, CDR2 SYDVKM. The CDR3 DNA follows: TGTGCCAGCAGTCCGCAGGTCAGCACAGATACGCAGTATTTT. It is translated as CASSPQVSTDTQYF. Together with reference TRBV28 and TRBJ2-3, the CDR3 gives the full variable domain: DVKVTQSSRYLVKRTGEKVFLECVQDMDHENMFWYRQDPGLGLRLIYFSYDVKMKEKGDIPEGYSVSREKKERFSLILESASTNQTSMYLCASSPQVSTDTQYFGPGTRLTVL.

The CDR3 protein is CASSSPSGQGDYEQYF. The CDR3 nucleotides read TGTGCCAGCAGTTCCCCATCGGGACAGGGGGACTACGAGCAGTACTTC. This chain uses TRBV28 with TRBJ2-7; TRBD1 aligns across 11 bases. In germline, CDR1 is MDHEN, CDR2 SYDVKM. J lost 3 bases, V lost 4 bases, and 8 bases had no gene match. CDR3 length: 16 residues.

The J gene is TRBJ2-3, the V gene TRBV19; D unclear. Trimming cost V 3 bases and J 0 bases, with 10 bases left between them. Germline values: CDR1 LNHDA, CDR2 SQIVND (reference sequence). This CDR3 has 15 residues. The CDR3 loop reads CASSIGLSSTDTQYF. In DNA form, the CDR3 reads TGTGCCAGTAGTATTGGGTTGTCCAGCACAGATACGCAGTATTTT.

As concerns this clonotype: A much larger clone differs from this one at a single base, so this may be a read error. This sequence joins TRBV20-1 and TRBJ2-7, with TRBD2 matching over 11 bases. The CDR3 is made up of 16 amino acids. Germline lookup yields CDR1 DFQATT and CDR2 SNEGSKA (reference sequence). CDR3 amino acids: CGASPGGLADPYEQYF. CDR3 sequence (DNA): TGCGGTGCTAGTCCCGGGGGACTAGCGGATCCCTACGAGCAGTACTTC.

This clonotype was recorded a few times. This chain uses TRBV4-3 with TRBJ2-1, with 7 positions matching TRBD2. The CDR3 contains 16 residues. J lost 2 bases, V lost 0 bases, and 4 bases had no gene match. Germline-derived CDR1 and CDR2 are LGHNA and YSLEER. As DNA, the CDR3 is TGCGCCAGCAGCCAAGATAGCGGGTTGGCCTACAATGAGCAGTTCTTC. It codes for CASSQDSGLAYNEQFF.

The chain carries TRBV28 and TRBJ2-7, with a possible D match to TRBD2 (6 bases). Between the trimmed V and J ends, which lost 5 bases and 6 bases, there was a span of 17 bases. Germline loops: CDR1 MDHEN, CDR2 SYDVKM. The CDR3 spans 14 residues. CDR3 sequence (DNA): TGTGCCAGCAGTCCTCGGCGGGGTATGGCCGAGCAGTACTTC. Translated: CASSPRRGMAEQYF. The whole variable domain, remainder taken from reference TRBV28 and TRBJ2-7, is DVKVTQSSRYLVKRTGEKVFLECVQDMDHENMFWYRQDPGLGLRLIYFSYDVKMKEKGDIPEGYSVSREKKERFSLILESASTNQTSMYLCASSPRRGMAEQYFGPGTRLTVT.

This clonotype was counted at least ten times. V is TRBV27 and J is TRBJ1-1; D is perhaps TRBD1 (6 bases). This CDR3 is built from 14 residues. V lost 4 bases to trimming and J lost 1 base, with 10 bases between them. The germline gives CDR1 MNHEY, CDR2 SMNVEV (reference sequence). Here the CDR3 DNA reads TGTGCCAGCAGTTCCATGACAGGGAACACTGAAGCTTTCTTT. This translates into CASSSMTGNTEAFF.

The V call is TRBV11-2, the J call TRBJ1-6, with D unclear. Germline-derived CDR1 and CDR2 are SGHAT and FQNNGV. V lost 5 bases and J 7 bases, leaving 15 bases between the germline ends. This CDR3 has 15 amino acids. The CDR3 region is CASSPRSDWNSPLHF. The CDR3 region has the DNA TGTGCCAGCAGCCCAAGATCAGATTGGAATTCACCCCTCCACTTT.

This sequence joins TRBV29-1 and TRBJ2-7; the D call may be TRBD1 or TRBD2 (5 bases each). Germline CDR1 SQVTM, CDR2 ANQGSEA. V was trimmed by 3 bases and J by 4 bases, leaving 16 bases between them. The length of the CDR3 is 14 residues. CDR3 sequence: CSVEGVGEAYEQYF. The DNA of the CDR3 is TGCAGCGTTGAGGGGGTAGGGGAAGCATACGAGCAGTACTTC.

This clonotype was seen repeatedly, ten times or more. The chain carries TRBV5-1 and TRBJ2-7; the D call may be TRBD1 or TRBD2 (5 bases each). CDR1 and CDR2 (germline): SGHRS, YFSETQ. This CDR3 spans 13 amino acids. Trimming removed 4 bases from V and 3 bases from J, with 11 bases in between. The CDR3 is CASSIGTDYEQYF. The DNA for the CDR3 is TGCGCCAGCAGCATAGGGACGGACTACGAGCAGTACTTC.

This clonotype was found many times. The chain links TRBV20-1 to TRBJ2-7, with D uncertain. This CDR3 has 12 residues. The germline V and J ends were trimmed by 0 bases and 4 bases, with 7 bases remaining between them. Per germline, CDR1 DFQATT and CDR2 SNEGSKA (reference sequence). CDR3 sequence: CSAREVSYEQYF. CDR3 DNA sequence: TGCAGTGCTAGAGAGGTGTCATACGAGCAGTACTTC.

This clonotype was recorded many times. The gene calls are TRBV23-1 and TRBJ2-3; D gene unclear. TRBV23-1 is an ORF, with its function uncertain. The CDR3 consists of 12 residues. The V end lost 10 bases, the J end lost 2 bases, and 10 bases lay between the germline ends. CDR3 loop: CAIVATTDTQYF. The CDR3 DNA is TGCGCCATTGTGGCGACCACAGATACGCAGTATTTT.

V gene TRBV4-3 combines with J gene TRBJ2-5, with 11 bases matching TRBD1. From germline, CDR1 is LGHNA and CDR2 YSLEER. Trimming removed 4 bases from V and 1 base from J; junction bases left unmatched: 5. The CDR3 runs 16 residues. The CDR3 DNA reads TGCGCCAGCAGCCCCGGGACAGGGGGATTCCAAGAGACCCAGTACTTC. Its translation: CASSPGTGGFQETQYF.

This clonotype was counted at least ten times. For the CDR3, the DNA is TGTGCCAGCAGCTCAGACACGTACCAAGAGACCCAGTACTTC. Protein product: CASSSDTYQETQYF. The chain joins TRBV7-2 to TRBJ2-5; D gene ambiguous. CDR1 and CDR2 from the germline V gene are SGHTA and FQGNSA. The CDR3 runs to 14 residues. Trimming shortened V by 4 bases and J by 0 bases, and 9 bases separated the two germline ends. The whole variable domain, filled in from reference TRBV7-2 and TRBJ2-5, reads GAGVSQSPSNKVTEKGKDVELRCDPISGHTALYWYRQSLGQGLEFLIYFQGNSAPDKSGLPSDRFSAERTGGSVSTLTIQRTQQEDSAVYLCASSSDTYQETQYFGPGTRLLVL.

V gene TRBV9 combines with J gene TRBJ2-7; tentatively, D is TRBD1 (6 bases). Germline V gives CDR1 SGDLS, CDR2 YYNGEE. The CDR3 is 14 residues long. With 2 bases removed from V and 6 bases from J, the gap between germline ends came to 15 bases. This chain's CDR3 is CASSVNTGQVEQYF. The DNA of the CDR3 is TGTGCCAGCAGCGTCAACACAGGGCAGGTCGAGCAGTACTTC.